This T cell receptor beta chain originates from a study of OX40 agonist ivuxolimab in advanced cancers. Clones were sequenced by immunoSEQ multiplex PCR, and TCRdb holds only the in-frame ones, with some missing. The table shows 30,000 to 45,000 clones, with approximately 80% occurring only once. Cycle 7 day 1, cycle 4 day 1, and baseline were the timepoints at which blood was sampled. The CDR3 totals 18 residues. V was clipped by 7 bases and J by 6 bases, with 28 bases between them. Germline CDR1 and CDR2: MRHNA and SNTAGT. The sample here was CD4+ or CD8+ T cells sorted from blood, taken in a trial of the OX40 agonist ivuxolimab. The clonotype comes from an adult with an advanced solid tumor such as melanoma, head and neck, liver or kidney cancer. The chain joins TRBV6-4 to TRBJ1-5, with a weak D call TRBD1 (6 bases). The DNA of the CDR3 is TGTGCCAGCACTACCAGGAGGTTTTGGGGGCTTCCTAGTCAGCCCCAGCATTTT. It specifies CASTTRRFWGLPSQPQHF.